These 14 T cell receptor beta chains share one sample of origin, sequenced in a study of regulatory T cells in long-lasting Graves disease. Relying on iRepertoire HTBI primers and Arm-PCR of CDR3 regions, the team built TCR beta libraries. TCRdb processed the multiplex PCR reads anew with MiXCR; each CDR3 protein has one entry. The table has roughly 420,000 distinct CDR3 sequences, about 16% seen once; the top ten hold 20% to 25%. Time point reported: newly diagnosed GD, antithyroid drugs for less than 3 months. Researchers made the TCR library from RNA that was extracted from PBMCs. Source: peripheral blood mononuclear cells (PBMCs), taken at new diagnosis, from a patient treated with antithyroid drugs. The origin of the receptors is a female donor with Graves disease.

This clonotype was seen many times. The rearrangement joins TRBV5-6 to TRBJ1-5; the match to TRBD1 covers 9 bases. Germline loops: CDR1 SGHDT, CDR2 YYEEEE. Trimming took 0 bases from V and 9 from J; bases not matched to a gene: 4. This CDR3 comprises 14 residues. For the CDR3, the DNA is TGTGCCAGCAGCTTGGGGGACAGGGTCAGGCCCCAGCATTTT. It specifies CASSLGDRVRPQHF. The full variable domain, with the rest looked up from reference TRBV5-6 and TRBJ1-5, is DAGVTQSPTHLIKTRGQQVTLRCSPKSGHDTVSWYQQALGQGPQFIFQYYEEEERQRGNFPDRFSGHQFPNYSSELNVNALLLGDSALYLCASSLGDRVRPQHFGDGTRLSIL.

The table lists this clonotype with many counts. This chain links TRBV20-1 with TRBJ2-4, with D hard to call. Germline CDR1 is DFQATT and CDR2 is SNEGSKA (reference sequence). This CDR3 is 13 amino acids long. The V and J ends lost 0 bases and 0 bases respectively, with 3 bases between them. In DNA form, the CDR3 reads TGCAGTGCTAGAGAGGGAGCCAAAAACATTCAGTACTTC. It yields the protein CSAREGAKNIQYF.

The chain employs TRBV2 and TRBJ2-1, with TRBD1 matching over 10 bases. TRBJ2-5 matches the DNA end more closely, so the J call is doubtful. Germline V gene data show CDR1 as SNHLY and CDR2 as FYNNEI. The CDR3 is 19 residues long. The CDR3 loop reads CASDPGQGFPLGREETQYF. CDR3 DNA sequence: TGTGCCAGCGATCCGGGACAGGGGTTCCCCTTGGGGCGTGAAGAGACCCAGTACTTC.

This clonotype was seen repeatedly, ten times or more. This chain joins TRBV11-2 and TRBJ2-7; TRBD2 is a possible D gene (6 bases). CDR3 length equals 13 residues. The V end lost 4 bases, the J end lost 4 bases, and 11 bases lay between the germline ends. Germline lookup yields CDR1 SGHAT and CDR2 FQNNGV. This CDR3 reads CASSSEGLYEQYF. The CDR3 DNA reads TGTGCCAGCAGCTCAGAGGGACTTTACGAGCAGTACTTC.

The rearrangement uses TRBV12-3 or TRBV12-4 and TRBJ2-1; D not resolved. V lost 2 bases, J lost 8 bases, and 7 bases lay in between. This CDR3 region has 12 residues. The CDR3 spells CASSLSLHEQFF. The CDR3 DNA reads TGTGCCAGCAGTTTATCCCTCCATGAGCAGTTCTTC.

In its sample, this clonotype was seen many times. The CDR3 protein is CASSAGGVSETQYF. The CDR3 coding sequence is TGTGCCAGCTCGGCGGGGGGGGTCTCAGAGACCCAGTACTTC. V gene TRBV12-3 or TRBV12-4 combines with J gene TRBJ2-5; TRBD2 aligns across 9 bases. V lost 8 bases to trimming and J lost 4 bases; unmatched junction nucleotides: 8. The CDR3 covers 14 residues.

V gene TRBV7-2 combines with J gene TRBJ2-5; tentative D call: TRBD2 (5 bases). The ends were cut back, 5 bases at V and 5 bases at J, with 18 bases in the middle. Germline assignment: CDR1 SGHTA and CDR2 FQGNSA. The length of the CDR3 is 15 residues. CDR3 in DNA: TGTGCCAGCAGCCCAAGTCGTGTGGGGAGCGAGACCCAGTACTTC. Encoded protein: CASSPSRVGSETQYF.

This clonotype came up many times. The V gene is TRBV7-9, the J gene TRBJ2-5, with D possibly being TRBD2 (6 bases). This CDR3 is 15 amino acids long. V was trimmed by 4 bases and J by 1 base, leaving 13 bases between them. CDR1 SEHNR and CDR2 FQNEAQ come from the germline V gene (reference sequence). The CDR3 region has the DNA TGTGCCAGCAGCTCGGATATAGCGGTCCAAGAGACCCAGTACTTC. It is translated as CASSSDIAVQETQYF.

This clonotype appeared a few times. The junction does not match germline at one end; this may be a read error. V usage is TRBV30 and J usage is TRBJ1-1; D not certain. Germline CDR1 GTSNPN, CDR2 SVGIG (reference sequence). This CDR3 region has 15 residues. CDR3 sequence: CAWFRANQEKPEALF. The CDR3, as DNA: TGTGCCTGGTTCCGGGCGAATCAGGAGAAACCTGAAGCTCTCTTT.

This clonotype was detected ten times or more. This sequence joins TRBV7-9 and TRBJ1-1, with D perhaps matching TRBD1 (5 bases). Trimming left V 7 bases short and J 11 bases short, with 17 bases between. Germline CDR1 is SEHNR and CDR2 is FQNEAQ (reference sequence). This CDR3 has 12 residues. The CDR3 reads CASNSQGDRAFF. DNA of the CDR3: TGTGCCAGCAACTCCCAGGGTGATAGGGCTTTCTTT.

The table lists this clonotype with many counts. The V and J genes are TRBV12-3 or TRBV12-4 and TRBJ2-5; 8 nucleotides line up with TRBD1. The CDR3 sequence is 13 residues long. With V trimmed by 10 bases and J by 0 bases, 4 bases remained unmatched. CDR3: CAIKTGDQETQYF. The CDR3 region has the DNA TGTGCCATCAAGACAGGGGACCAAGAGACCCAGTACTTC.

This clonotype was found many times. V and J are TRBV5-4 and TRBJ2-3; 10 bases line up with TRBD2. This CDR3 has 16 residues. Germline assignment: CDR1 SGHNT and CDR2 YYREEE (reference sequence). The junction had 8 bases not matched to a gene; V was cut back by 5 bases and J by 2 bases. CDR3 nucleotide sequence: TGTGCCAGCAGTCCTAAACTAGCGGGGTTCACAGATACGCAGTATTTT. Encoded protein: CASSPKLAGFTDTQYF. The full variable domain, in which reference TRBV5-4 and TRBJ2-3 provide the parts outside the CDR3, is ETGVTQSPTHLIKTRGQQVTLRCSSQSGHNTVSWYQQALGQGPQFIFQYYREEENGRGNFPPRFSGLQFPNYSSELNVNALELDDSALYLCASSPKLAGFTDTQYFGPGTRLTVL.

This clonotype was recorded at least ten times. The chain links TRBV2 to TRBJ2-3, with 8 positions matching TRBD1. This CDR3 region has 15 residues. Germline V CDR1 and CDR2: SNHLY, FYNNEI. J gave up 4 bases and V 5 bases, and 8 bases lay outside the gene matches. The CDR3 loop is CASSHDRGYADTQYF. Here the CDR3 DNA reads TGTGCCAGCAGTCATGACAGGGGTTATGCAGATACGCAGTATTTT.

This clonotype was seen repeatedly, ten times or more. The chain couples TRBV3-1 to TRBJ2-1; D gene unclear. The CDR3 runs 12 residues. Trimming removed 6 bases from V and 9 bases from J, with 12 bases in between. Germline CDR1 LGHDT, CDR2 YNNKEL (reference sequence). The CDR3 DNA reads TGTGCCAGCAGGAATGTTGTTGGTGAGCAGTTCTTC. Translating it yields CASRNVVGEQFF.